This T cell receptor beta chain was identified during a study of T cell clones after liver transplantation. Study at large: Graft-donor-reactive sequences were compared with third-party-reactive TCRbeta sequences from pre-transplant mixed lymphocyte reactions. Apart from a few HCV-positive recipients, transplants were for non-autoimmune, non-viral reasons.

V shed 5 bases, J shed 6 bases, and the junction held 7 bases outside the gene matches. Germline loops: CDR1 PRHDT, CDR2 FYEKMQ (reference sequence). The CDR3 loop spans 15 amino acids. Only in-frame clones appear in the TCRdb table, and some are missing; sequencing was by immunoSEQ multiplex PCR. Among some 60,000 clones listed, 71% were seen once. J is TRBJ2-2 and V is TRBV13; 9 bases are shared with TRBD1. The origin of this receptor is a human donor who received a liver transplant. Sample: CD4+ T cells from blood, taken before liver transplant. The CDR3 region has the DNA TGTGCCAGCAGCCGACAGGGGGTCGGGGCCGGGGAGCTGTTTTTT. Translated: CASSRQGVGAGELFF.